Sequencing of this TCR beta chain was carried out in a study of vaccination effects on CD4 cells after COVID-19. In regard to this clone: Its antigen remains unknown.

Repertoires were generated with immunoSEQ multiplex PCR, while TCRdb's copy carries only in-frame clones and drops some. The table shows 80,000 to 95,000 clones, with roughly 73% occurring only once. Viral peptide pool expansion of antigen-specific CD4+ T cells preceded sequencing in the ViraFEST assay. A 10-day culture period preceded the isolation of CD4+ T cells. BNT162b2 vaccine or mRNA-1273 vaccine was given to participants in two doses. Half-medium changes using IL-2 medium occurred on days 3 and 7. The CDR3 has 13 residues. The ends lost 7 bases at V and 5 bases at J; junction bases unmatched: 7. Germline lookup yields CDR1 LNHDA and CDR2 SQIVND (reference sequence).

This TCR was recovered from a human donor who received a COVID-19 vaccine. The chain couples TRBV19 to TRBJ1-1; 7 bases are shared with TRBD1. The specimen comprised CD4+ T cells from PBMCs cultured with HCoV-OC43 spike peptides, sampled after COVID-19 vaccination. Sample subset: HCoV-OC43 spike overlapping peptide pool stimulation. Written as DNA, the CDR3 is TGTGCCAGTAATAACAGGGGACAGACTGAAGCTTTCTTT. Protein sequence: CASNNRGQTEAFF.